The T cell receptor (beta chain) under discussion was sequenced for a study of blood T cell repertoires in COVID-19. As for the study in general: Material from acute and convalescent COVID-19 was sourced from the United States, Italy and Spain. PBMCs, B-cell-depleted T cells, or T cells provided the cDNA or gDNA that made up the material.

Per the study methods: Amplified reference gene primers provided the basis for estimating nucleated cell counts. TCRdb's copy holds only in-frame clones and misses some; the assay was immunoSEQ multiplex PCR. The V and J calls and clone size were taken over from that table, and D and trimming were inferred from the DNA. The data show approximately 120,000 clones, approximately 90% seen once. Followed over time, Seattle patients had been enrolled while infection was active. Germline V gene data show CDR1 as GTSNPN and CDR2 as SVGIG (reference sequence). The CDR3 covers 16 residues. The trim removed 4 bases at V and 4 bases at J, leaving 7 bases unmatched.

The sequence was obtained from a man aged 45-60 years with COVID-19, enrolled during active disease. The chain joins TRBV30 to TRBJ2-1, with 13 bases lining up with TRBD2. The sequenced material came from peripheral blood. The CDR3 nucleotides are TGTGCCTGGACTGCACCGGGACTAGCGGGATACAATGAGCAGTTCTTC. Residues: CAWTAPGLAGYNEQFF. Together with reference TRBV30 and TRBJ2-1, the CDR3 gives the full variable domain: SQTIHQWPATLVQPVGSPLSLECTVEGTSNPNLYWYRQAAGRGLQLLFYSVGIGQISSEVPQNLSASRPQDRQFILSSKKLLLSDSGFYLCAWTAPGLAGYNEQFFGPGTRLTVL.